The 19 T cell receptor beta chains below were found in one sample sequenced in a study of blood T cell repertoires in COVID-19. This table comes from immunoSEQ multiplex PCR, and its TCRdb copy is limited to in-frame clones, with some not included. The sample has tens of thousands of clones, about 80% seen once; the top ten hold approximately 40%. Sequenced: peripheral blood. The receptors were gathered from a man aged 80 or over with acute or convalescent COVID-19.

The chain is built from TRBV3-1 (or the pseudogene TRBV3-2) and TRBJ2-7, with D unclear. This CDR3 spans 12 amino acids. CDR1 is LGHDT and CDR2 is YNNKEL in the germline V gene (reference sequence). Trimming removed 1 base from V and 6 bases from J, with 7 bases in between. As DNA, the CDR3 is TGTGCCAGCAGCCAAGCCCCCGTCGAGCAGTACTTC. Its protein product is CASSQAPVEQYF.

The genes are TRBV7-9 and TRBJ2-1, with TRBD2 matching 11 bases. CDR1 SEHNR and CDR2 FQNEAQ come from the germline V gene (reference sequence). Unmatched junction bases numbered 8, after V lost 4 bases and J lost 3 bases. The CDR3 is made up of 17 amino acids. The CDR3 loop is CASSSKGGLADYNEQFF. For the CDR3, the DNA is TGTGCCAGCAGCTCCAAGGGGGGACTAGCGGACTACAATGAGCAGTTCTTC.

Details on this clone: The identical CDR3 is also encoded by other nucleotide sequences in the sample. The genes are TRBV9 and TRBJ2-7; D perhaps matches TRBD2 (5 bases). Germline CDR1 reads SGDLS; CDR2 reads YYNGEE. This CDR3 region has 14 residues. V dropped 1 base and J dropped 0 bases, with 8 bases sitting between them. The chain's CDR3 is CASSVNRDSYEQYF. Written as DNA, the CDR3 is TGTGCCAGCAGCGTAAATCGGGACTCCTACGAGCAGTACTTC. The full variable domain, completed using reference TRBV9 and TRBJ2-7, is DSGVTQTPKHLITATGQRVTLRCSPRSGDLSVYWYQQSLDQGLQFLIQYYNGEERAKGNILERFSAQQFPDLHSELNLSSLELGDSALYFCASSVNRDSYEQYFGPGTRLTVT.

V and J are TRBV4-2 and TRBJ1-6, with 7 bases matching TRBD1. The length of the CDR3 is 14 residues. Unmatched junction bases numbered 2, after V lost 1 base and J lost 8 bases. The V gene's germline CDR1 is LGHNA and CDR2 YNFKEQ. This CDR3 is CASSQVGTDSPLHF. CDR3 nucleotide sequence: TGTGCCAGCAGCCAAGTGGGGACAGATTCACCCCTCCACTTT.

In DNA form, the CDR3 reads TGCAGCGTTGAAGGGCAGTTAGATACGCAGTATTTT. This codes for CSVEGQLDTQYF. The J gene is TRBJ2-3, the V gene TRBV29-1; D is undetermined. The V end lost 1 base, the J end lost 5 bases, and 7 bases lay between the germline ends. CDR3 length: 12 residues. The V gene's germline CDR1 is SQVTM and CDR2 ANQGSEA.

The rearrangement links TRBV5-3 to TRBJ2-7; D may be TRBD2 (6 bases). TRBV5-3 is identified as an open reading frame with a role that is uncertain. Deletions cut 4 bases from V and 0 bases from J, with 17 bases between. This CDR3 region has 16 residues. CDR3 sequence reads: CARSHHPGLISYEQYF. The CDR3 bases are TGTGCCAGAAGCCATCATCCGGGACTTATCTCCTACGAGCAGTACTTC.

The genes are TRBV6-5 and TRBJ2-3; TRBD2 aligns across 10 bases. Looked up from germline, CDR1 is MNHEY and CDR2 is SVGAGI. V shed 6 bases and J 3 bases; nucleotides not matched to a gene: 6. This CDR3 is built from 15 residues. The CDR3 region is CASRWSGGATDTQYF. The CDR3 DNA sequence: TGTGCCAGCAGGTGGAGCGGGGGGGCAACAGATACGCAGTATTTT.

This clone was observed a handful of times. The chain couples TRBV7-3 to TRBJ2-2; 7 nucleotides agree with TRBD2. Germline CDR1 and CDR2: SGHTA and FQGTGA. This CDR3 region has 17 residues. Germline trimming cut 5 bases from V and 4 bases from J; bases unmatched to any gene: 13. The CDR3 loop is CASSPPFGGVSTGELFF. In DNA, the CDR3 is TGTGCCAGCAGCCCACCGTTTGGGGGGGTTAGCACCGGGGAGCTGTTTTTT.

The CDR3 is CASRLTPATNEKLFF. In DNA form, the CDR3 reads TGCGCCAGCAGACTTACGCCTGCAACTAATGAAAAACTGTTTTTT. V usage is TRBV4-3 and J usage is TRBJ1-4; D remains unclear. Germline V gene lookup returns CDR1 LGHNA and CDR2 YSLEER. The V and J ends lost 6 bases and 0 bases respectively, with 11 bases between them. The CDR3 runs 15 residues.

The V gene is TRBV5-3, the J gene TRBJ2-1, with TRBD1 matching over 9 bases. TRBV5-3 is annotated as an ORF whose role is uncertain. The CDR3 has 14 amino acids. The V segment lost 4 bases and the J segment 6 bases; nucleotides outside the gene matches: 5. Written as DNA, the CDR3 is TGTGCCAGAAGCCGGGGACAGGGAGGCAATGAGCAGTTCTTC. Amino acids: CARSRGQGGNEQFF.

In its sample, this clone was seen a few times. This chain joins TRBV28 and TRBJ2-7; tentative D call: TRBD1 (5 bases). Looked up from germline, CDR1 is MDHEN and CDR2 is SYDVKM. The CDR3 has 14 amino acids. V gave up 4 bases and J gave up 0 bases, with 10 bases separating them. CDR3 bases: TGTGCCAGCAGTTCCGGACACCTCTCCTACGAGCAGTACTTC. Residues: CASSSGHLSYEQYF.

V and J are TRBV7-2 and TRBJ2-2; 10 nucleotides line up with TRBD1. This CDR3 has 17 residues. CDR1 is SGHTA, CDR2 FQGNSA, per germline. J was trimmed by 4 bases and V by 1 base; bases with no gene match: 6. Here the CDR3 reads CASSLDRQGAGTGELFF. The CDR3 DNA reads TGTGCCAGCAGCTTAGATCGACAGGGGGCCGGCACCGGGGAGCTGTTTTTT. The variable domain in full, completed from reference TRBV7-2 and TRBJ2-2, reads GAGVSQSPSNKVTEKGKDVELRCDPISGHTALYWYRQSLGQGLEFLIYFQGNSAPDKSGLPSDRFSAERTGGSVSTLTIQRTQQEDSAVYLCASSLDRQGAGTGELFFGEGSRLTVL.

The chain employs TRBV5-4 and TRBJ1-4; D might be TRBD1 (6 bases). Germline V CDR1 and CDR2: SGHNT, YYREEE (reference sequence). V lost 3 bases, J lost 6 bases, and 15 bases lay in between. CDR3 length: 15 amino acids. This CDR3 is CASSSGQPGDEKLFF. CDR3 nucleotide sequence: TGTGCCAGCAGCTCAGGACAGCCAGGGGATGAAAAACTGTTTTTT.

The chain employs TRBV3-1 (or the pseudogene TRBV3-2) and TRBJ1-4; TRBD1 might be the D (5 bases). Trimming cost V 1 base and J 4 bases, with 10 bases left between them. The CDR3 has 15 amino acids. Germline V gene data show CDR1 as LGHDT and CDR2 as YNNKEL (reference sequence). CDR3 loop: CASSQVDRGNEKLFF. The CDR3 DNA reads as TGTGCCAGCAGCCAAGTAGATAGGGGTAATGAAAAACTGTTTTTT.

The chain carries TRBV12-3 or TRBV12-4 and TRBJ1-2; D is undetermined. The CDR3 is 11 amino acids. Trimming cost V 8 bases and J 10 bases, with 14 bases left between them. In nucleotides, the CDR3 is TGTGCCAGCGGACTTCGGGCCCTCTACACCTTC. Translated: CASGLRALYTF.

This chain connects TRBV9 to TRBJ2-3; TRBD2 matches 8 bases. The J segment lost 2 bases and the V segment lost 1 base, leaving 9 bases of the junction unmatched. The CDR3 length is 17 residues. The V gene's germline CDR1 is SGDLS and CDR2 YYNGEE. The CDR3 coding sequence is TGTGCCAGCAGCGTACCCATCCGGGGGGGGAACACAGATACGCAGTATTTT. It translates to CASSVPIRGGNTDTQYF.

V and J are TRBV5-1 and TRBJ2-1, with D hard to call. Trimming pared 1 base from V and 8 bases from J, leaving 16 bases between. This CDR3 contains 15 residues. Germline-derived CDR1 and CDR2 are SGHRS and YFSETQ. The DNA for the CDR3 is TGCGCCAGCAGCTTGAGAGTGTTTACTCGCGATGAGCAGTTCTTC. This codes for CASSLRVFTRDEQFF.

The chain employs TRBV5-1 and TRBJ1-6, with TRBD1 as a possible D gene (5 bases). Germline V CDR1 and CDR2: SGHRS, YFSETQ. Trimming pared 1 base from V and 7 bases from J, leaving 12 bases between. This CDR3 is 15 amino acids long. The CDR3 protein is CASSLRQGANSPLHF. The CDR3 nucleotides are TGCGCCAGCAGCTTGCGGCAGGGTGCGAATTCACCCCTCCACTTT.

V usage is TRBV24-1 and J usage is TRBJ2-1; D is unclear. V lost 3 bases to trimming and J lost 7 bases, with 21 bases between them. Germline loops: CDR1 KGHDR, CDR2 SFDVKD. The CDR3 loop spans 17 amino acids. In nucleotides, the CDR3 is TGTGCCACCAGTGATGCTAGGAGTTCGGGTTCTGGAAATGAGCAGTTCTTC. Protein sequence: CATSDARSSGSGNEQFF.